What follows are 11 T cell receptor beta chains derived from one specimen sequenced in a study of T cells in Graves' hyperthyroidism and ophthalmopathy (dated by TCRdb to between 2018 and 2021). Library generation was performed with multiplex PCR. TCRdb shows the sequencer as Illumina HiSeq 2000. The TCR beta CDR3 regions were amplified from the RNA transcripts. The TCR CDR3 was subjected to a first round of RT-PCR using the HTBI primer set and the Qiagen OneStep RT-PCR kit. TCRdb took the public reads, trimmed them with fastp at Q25, ran MiXCR for clone calling and kept in-frame beta chains. Rows are unified per CDR3 protein, each entry keeping the most common DNA and genes. For this sample the table gives 400,000 to 500,000 distinct CDR3 sequences, of which roughly 13% were detected only once. Jointly, the top ten make up about 5% of the sample. Sample: blood. The origin of the receptors is a woman aged 18-30 years with Graves' hyperthyroidism.

On this clonotype: Its ends do not fully match the called genes, so a read error is possible. The J gene is TRBJ2-7, the V gene TRBV6-9; possible D gene TRBD2, 5 bases. Germline V lookup: CDR1 MNHGY, CDR2 SVAAGI. This CDR3 has 14 amino acids. CDR3 loop: CVSSYAGRAYEQYF. The CDR3 DNA is TGTGTCAGCAGTTACGCGGGCAGAGCCTACGAGCAGTACTTC.

In its sample, this clonotype was seen a few times. V and J are TRBV6-1 and TRBJ2-7; D call uncertain. The CDR3 totals 15 residues. Looked up from germline, CDR1 is MNHNS and CDR2 is SASEGT. Deletions cut 2 bases from V and 0 bases from J, with 11 bases between. CDR3 protein: CASSEPGLSSYEQYF. The CDR3, as DNA: TGTGCCAGCAGTGAACCAGGTTTAAGCTCCTACGAGCAGTACTTC.

This clonotype showed up many times. V usage is TRBV10-2 and J usage is TRBJ2-3; no definite D call. CDR1 and CDR2 from the germline V gene are WSHSY and SAAADI. The CDR3 runs to 12 residues. The V end was cut by 10 bases, the J end by 5 bases, with 13 bases between. DNA of the CDR3: TGCGCCACCACCATTGGCGGAGATACGCAGTATTTT. Its translation is CATTIGGDTQYF.

This rearrangement joins TRBV6-4 to TRBJ2-1; tentative D call: TRBD1 (6 bases). The germline V and J ends were trimmed by 3 bases and 6 bases, with 12 bases remaining between them. The germline CDR1 and CDR2 sequences are MRHNA and SNTAGT. The CDR3 loop spans 14 amino acids. CDR3 nucleotide sequence: TGTGCCAGCAGTGAAGGCAGGGGCTTCAATGAGCAGTTCTTC. Protein product: CASSEGRGFNEQFF.

This clonotype has just a few counts. The chain couples TRBV20-1 to TRBJ2-7; TRBD2 is a possible D gene (5 bases). V was trimmed by 5 bases and J by 0 bases, leaving 20 bases between them. The CDR3 has 16 residues. From germline, CDR1 is DFQATT and CDR2 SNEGSKA (reference sequence). The CDR3 DNA reads TGCAGTGCTGAGGATTTGGGGAGTCCTTTCTCCTACGAGCAGTACTTC. Protein: CSAEDLGSPFSYEQYF.

This clonotype was detected ten times or more. This chain links TRBV27 with TRBJ1-2; no reliable D call. From germline, CDR1 is MNHEY and CDR2 SMNVEV (reference sequence). The V and J ends lost 6 bases and 4 bases respectively, with 9 bases between them. CDR3 length equals 12 residues. CDR3 protein: CASRTYAYGYTF. The CDR3 DNA is TGTGCCAGCAGGACGTACGCCTATGGCTACACCTTC.

This clonotype has a count of ten or more. The CDR3 bases are TGTGCCAGCAGCGTATACGACAGGGGCTATGGCTACACCTTC. This codes for CASSVYDRGYGYTF. This sequence joins TRBV9 and TRBJ1-2; 8 nucleotides line up with TRBD1. J was trimmed by 4 bases and V by 1 base; bases with no gene match: 3. The germline V gene encodes CDR1 SGDLS and CDR2 YYNGEE. The CDR3 has 14 residues.

This clonotype was seen a few times. The chain has TRBV12-3 or TRBV12-4 and TRBJ2-4, with unresolved D. V was cut by 6 bases and J by 5 bases, with 8 bases left in between. The CDR3 runs 12 residues. CDR3 sequence: CASSPTQNIQYF. In nucleotides, the CDR3 is TGTGCCAGCAGCCCGACTCAAAACATTCAGTACTTC.

The chain employs TRBV7-8 and TRBJ2-1, with D tentatively TRBD2 (5 bases). Between the trimmed V and J ends, which lost 3 bases and 10 bases, there was a span of 10 bases. Germline CDR1 reads SGHVS; CDR2 reads FQNEAQ. The CDR3 has 12 residues. The CDR3 here is CASSFQTGEQFF. In nucleotides, the CDR3 is TGTGCCAGCAGCTTTCAAACGGGAGAGCAGTTCTTC.

CDR3 amino acids: CASSQGASGANNEQFF. CDR3 sequence (DNA): TGCGCCAGCAGCCAGGGGGCTTCTGGTGCGAACAATGAGCAGTTCTTC. The chain is built from TRBV5-1 and TRBJ2-1, with TRBD1 matching 8 bases. The trim removed 4 bases at V and 5 bases at J, leaving 11 bases unmatched. Per the germline V gene, CDR1 is SGHRS and CDR2 is YFSETQ. The CDR3 consists of 16 residues.

As regards this clonotype: This may stem from a read error, because a much larger clone lies one nucleotide away. This sequence joins TRBV29-1 and TRBJ1-6; D unresolved. V was clipped by 7 bases and J by 11 bases, with 18 bases between them. CDR1 SQVTM and CDR2 ANQGSEA come from the germline V gene. This CDR3 spans 13 amino acids. The CDR3 sequence: CSDGGFPGAPLHF. CDR3 in DNA: TGCAGCGATGGAGGCTTCCCTGGCGCACCCCTCCACTTT.